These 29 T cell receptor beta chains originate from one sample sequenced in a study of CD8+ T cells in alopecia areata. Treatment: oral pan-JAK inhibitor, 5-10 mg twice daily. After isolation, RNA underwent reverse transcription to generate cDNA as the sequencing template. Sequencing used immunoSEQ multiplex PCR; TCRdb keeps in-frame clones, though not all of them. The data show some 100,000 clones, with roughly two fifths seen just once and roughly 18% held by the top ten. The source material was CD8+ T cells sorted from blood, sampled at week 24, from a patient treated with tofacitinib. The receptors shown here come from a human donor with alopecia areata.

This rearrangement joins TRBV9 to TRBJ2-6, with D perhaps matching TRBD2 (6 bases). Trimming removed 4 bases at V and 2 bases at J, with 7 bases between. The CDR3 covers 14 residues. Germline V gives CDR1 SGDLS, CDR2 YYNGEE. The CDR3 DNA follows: TGTGCCAGCAGCCGGGGGACTGGGGCCAACGTCCTGACTTTC. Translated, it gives CASSRGTGANVLTF.

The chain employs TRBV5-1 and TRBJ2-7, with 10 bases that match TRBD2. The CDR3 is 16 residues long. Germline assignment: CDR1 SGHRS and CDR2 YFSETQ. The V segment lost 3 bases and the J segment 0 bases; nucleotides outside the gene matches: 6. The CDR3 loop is CASSSALAGGSYEQYF. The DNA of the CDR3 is TGCGCCAGCAGCTCTGCTTTAGCGGGAGGCTCCTACGAGCAGTACTTC.

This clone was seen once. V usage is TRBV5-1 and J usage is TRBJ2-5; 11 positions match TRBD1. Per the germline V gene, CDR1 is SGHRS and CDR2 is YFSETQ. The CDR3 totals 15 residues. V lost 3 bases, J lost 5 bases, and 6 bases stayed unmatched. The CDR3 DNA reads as TGCGCCAGCAGCTCAGCCGGGACAGGGGGGGAGACCCAGTACTTC. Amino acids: CASSSAGTGGETQYF.

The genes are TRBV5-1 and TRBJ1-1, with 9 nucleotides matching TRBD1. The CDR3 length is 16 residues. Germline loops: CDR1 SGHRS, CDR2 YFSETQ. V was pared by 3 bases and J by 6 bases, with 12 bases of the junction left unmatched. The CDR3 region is CASSSPIGDRASEAFF. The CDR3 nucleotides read TGCGCCAGCAGCTCCCCCATCGGGGACAGGGCTTCTGAAGCTTTCTTT.

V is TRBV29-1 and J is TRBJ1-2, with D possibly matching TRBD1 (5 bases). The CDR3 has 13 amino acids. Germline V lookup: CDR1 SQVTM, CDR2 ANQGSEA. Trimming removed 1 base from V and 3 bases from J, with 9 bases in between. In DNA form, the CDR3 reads TGCAGCGTTGAAGTGACGGGGGACTATGGCTACACCTTC. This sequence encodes CSVEVTGDYGYTF. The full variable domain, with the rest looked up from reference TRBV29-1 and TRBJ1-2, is SAVISQKPSRDICQRGTSLTIQCQVDSQVTMMFWYRQQPGQSLTLIATANQGSEATYESGFVIDKFPISRPNLTFSTLTVSNMSPEDSSIYLCSVEVTGDYGYTFGSGTRLTVV.

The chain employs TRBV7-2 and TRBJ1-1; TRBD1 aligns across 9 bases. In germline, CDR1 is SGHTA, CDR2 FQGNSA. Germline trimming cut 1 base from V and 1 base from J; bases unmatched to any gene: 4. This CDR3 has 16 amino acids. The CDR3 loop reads CASSLGGTGRNTEAFF. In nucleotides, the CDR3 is TGTGCCAGCAGCTTAGGGGGGACAGGGCGGAACACTGAAGCTTTCTTT.

CDR3 bases: TGCAGCGCCCCGGGACTAGCGGGAGGTGGTCATAGCACAGATACGCAGTATTTT. Residues: CSAPGLAGGGHSTDTQYF. The chain links TRBV29-1 to TRBJ2-3; 15 nucleotides align to TRBD2. From germline, CDR1 is SQVTM and CDR2 ANQGSEA. The CDR3 covers 18 residues. The junction had 11 bases not matched to a gene; V was cut back by 7 bases and J by 0 bases.

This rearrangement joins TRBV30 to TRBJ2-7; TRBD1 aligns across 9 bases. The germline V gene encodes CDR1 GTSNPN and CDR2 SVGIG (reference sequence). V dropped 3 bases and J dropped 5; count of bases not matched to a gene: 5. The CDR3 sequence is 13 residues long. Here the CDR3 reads CAWRGTGMHEQYF. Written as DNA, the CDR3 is TGTGCCTGGAGGGGGACAGGGATGCACGAGCAGTACTTC.

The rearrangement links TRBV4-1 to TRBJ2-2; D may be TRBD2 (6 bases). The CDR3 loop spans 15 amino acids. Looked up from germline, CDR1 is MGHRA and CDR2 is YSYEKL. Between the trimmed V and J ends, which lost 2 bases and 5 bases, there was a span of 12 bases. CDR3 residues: CASSQIRLGTGELFF. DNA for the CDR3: TGCGCCAGCAGCCAAATCCGACTAGGGACCGGGGAGCTGTTTTTT.

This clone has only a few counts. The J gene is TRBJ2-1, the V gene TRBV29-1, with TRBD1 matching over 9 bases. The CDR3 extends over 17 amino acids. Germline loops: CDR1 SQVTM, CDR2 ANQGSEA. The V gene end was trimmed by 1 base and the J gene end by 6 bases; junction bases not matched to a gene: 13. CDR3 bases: TGCAGCGTTGAAGCACCTTCGACAGGGGGAATCGGCAATGAGCAGTTCTTC. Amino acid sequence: CSVEAPSTGGIGNEQFF.

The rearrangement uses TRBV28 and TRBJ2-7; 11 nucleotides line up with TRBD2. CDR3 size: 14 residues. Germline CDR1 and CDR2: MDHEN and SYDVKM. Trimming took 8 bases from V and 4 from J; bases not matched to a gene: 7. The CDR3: CASCRLAGRYEQYF. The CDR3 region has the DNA TGTGCCAGCTGCAGACTAGCGGGAAGGTACGAGCAGTACTTC.

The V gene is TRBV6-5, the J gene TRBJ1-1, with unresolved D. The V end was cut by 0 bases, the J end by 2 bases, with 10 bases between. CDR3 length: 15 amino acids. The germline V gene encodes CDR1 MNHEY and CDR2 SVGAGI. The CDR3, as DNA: TGTGCCAGCAGTTACTCCCGAAACCTCAACACTGAAGCTTTCTTT. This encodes CASSYSRNLNTEAFF.

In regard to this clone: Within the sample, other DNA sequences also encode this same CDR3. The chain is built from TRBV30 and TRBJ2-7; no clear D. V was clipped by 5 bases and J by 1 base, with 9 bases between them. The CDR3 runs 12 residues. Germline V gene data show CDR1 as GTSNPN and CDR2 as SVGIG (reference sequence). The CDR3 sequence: CAWGRSSYEQYF. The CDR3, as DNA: TGTGCCTGGGGGCGATCATCCTACGAGCAGTACTTC.

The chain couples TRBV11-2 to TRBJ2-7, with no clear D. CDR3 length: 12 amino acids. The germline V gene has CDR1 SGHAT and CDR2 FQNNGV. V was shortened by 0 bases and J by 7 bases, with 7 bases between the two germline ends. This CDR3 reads CASSLDLKEQYF. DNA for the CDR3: TGTGCCAGCAGCTTAGATCTTAAGGAGCAGTACTTC. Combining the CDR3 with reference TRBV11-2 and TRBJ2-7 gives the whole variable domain EAGVAQSPRYKIIEKRQSVAFWCNPISGHATLYWYQQILGQGPKLLIQFQNNGVVDDSQLPKDRFSAERLKGVDSTLKIQPAKLEDSAVYLCASSLDLKEQYFGPGTRLTVT.

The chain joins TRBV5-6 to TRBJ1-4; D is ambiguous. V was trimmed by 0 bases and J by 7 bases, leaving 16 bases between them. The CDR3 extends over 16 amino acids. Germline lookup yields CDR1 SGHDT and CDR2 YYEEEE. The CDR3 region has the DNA TGTGCCAGCAGCTTGGCGACGGGCGTTAAACTTGAAAAACTGTTTTTT. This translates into CASSLATGVKLEKLFF.

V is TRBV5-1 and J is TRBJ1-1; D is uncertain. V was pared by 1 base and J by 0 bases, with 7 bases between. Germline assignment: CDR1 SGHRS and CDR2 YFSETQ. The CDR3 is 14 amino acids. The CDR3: CASSLTVMNTEAFF. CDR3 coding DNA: TGCGCCAGCAGCTTGACAGTCATGAACACTGAAGCTTTCTTT.

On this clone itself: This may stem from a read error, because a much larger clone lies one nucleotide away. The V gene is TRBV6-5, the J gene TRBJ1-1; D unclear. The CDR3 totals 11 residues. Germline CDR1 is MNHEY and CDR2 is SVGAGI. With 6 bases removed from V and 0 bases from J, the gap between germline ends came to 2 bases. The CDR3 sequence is CASRLNTEAFF. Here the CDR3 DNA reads TGTGCCAGCAGACTGAACACTGAAGCTTTCTTT.

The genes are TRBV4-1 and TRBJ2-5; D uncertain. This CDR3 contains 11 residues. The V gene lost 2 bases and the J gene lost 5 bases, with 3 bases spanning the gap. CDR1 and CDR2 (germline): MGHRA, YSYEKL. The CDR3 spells CASSQSETQYF. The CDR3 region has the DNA TGCGCCAGCAGCCAAAGCGAGACCCAGTACTTC.

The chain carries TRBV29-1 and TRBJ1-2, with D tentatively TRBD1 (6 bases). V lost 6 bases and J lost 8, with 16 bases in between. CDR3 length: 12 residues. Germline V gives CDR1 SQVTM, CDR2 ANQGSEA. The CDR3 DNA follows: TGCAGCGTCCAAGGGGGGGCAGAAGGCTACACCTTC. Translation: CSVQGGAEGYTF.

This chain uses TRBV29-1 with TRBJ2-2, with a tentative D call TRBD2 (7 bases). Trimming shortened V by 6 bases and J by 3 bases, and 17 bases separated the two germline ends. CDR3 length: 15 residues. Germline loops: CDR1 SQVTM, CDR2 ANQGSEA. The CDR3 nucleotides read TGCAGCGTGGACCTGGGGGGGGCGGACACCGGGGAGCTGTTTTTT. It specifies CSVDLGGADTGELFF.

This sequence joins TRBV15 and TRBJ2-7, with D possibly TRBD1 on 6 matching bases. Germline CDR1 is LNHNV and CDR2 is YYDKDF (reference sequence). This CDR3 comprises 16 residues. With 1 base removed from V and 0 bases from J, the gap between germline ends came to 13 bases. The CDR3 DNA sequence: TGTGCCACCAGCAGAGCACATCGACAGGACTCCTACGAGCAGTACTTC. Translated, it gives CATSRAHRQDSYEQYF.

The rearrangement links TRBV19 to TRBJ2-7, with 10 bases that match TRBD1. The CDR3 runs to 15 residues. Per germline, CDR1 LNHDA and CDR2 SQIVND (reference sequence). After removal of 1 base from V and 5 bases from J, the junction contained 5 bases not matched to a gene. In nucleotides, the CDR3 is TGTGCCAGTAGTATAGGAACCGGGACAGGGGACGAGCAGTACTTC. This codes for CASSIGTGTGDEQYF.

The CDR3 loop reads CASSSTLARGEQYF. CDR3 DNA: TGTGCCAGCAGCTCCACACTAGCGCGAGGCGAGCAGTACTTC. The V and J genes are TRBV5-6 and TRBJ2-7, with TRBD2 matching 7 bases. J lost 6 bases, V lost 3 bases, and 9 bases had no gene match. This CDR3 is built from 14 residues. Germline CDR1 SGHDT, CDR2 YYEEEE.

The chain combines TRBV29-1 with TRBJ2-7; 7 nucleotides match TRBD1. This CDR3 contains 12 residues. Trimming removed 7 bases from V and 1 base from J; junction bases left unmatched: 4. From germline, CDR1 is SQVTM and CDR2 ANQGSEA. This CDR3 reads CSAWTGSYEQYF. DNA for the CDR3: TGCAGCGCCTGGACAGGATCCTACGAGCAGTACTTC.

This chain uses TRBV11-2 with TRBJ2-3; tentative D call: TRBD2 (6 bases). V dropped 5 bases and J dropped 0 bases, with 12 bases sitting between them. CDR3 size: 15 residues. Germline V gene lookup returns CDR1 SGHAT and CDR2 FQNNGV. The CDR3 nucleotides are TGTGCCAGCAGCCAGGGCGGGATCAGCACAGATACGCAGTATTTT. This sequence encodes CASSQGGISTDTQYF.

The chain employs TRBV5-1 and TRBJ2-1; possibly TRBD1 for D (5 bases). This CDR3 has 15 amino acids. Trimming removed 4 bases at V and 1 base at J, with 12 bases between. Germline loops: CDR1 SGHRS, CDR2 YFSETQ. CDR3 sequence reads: CASSLPDNSYNEQFF. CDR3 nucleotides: TGCGCCAGCAGCCTTCCGGACAATTCCTACAATGAGCAGTTCTTC.

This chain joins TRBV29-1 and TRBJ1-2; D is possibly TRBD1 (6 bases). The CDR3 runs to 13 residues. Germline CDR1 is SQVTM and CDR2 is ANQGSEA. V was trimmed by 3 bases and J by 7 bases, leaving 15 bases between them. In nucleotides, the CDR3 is TGCAGCGTTGATCGGGGGGCGGGCGGTGGCTACACCTTC. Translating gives CSVDRGAGGGYTF.

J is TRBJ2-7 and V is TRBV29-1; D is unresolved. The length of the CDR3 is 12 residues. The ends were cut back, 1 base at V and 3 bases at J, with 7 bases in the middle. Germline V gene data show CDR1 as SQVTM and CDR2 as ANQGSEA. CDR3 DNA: TGCAGCGTTGAAGGGGCCAACTACGAGCAGTACTTC. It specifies CSVEGANYEQYF.

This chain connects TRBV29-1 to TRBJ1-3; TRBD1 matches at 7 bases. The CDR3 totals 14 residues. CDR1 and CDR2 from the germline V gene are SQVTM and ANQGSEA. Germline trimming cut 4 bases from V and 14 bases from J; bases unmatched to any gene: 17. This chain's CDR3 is CSVGIPNVWDRLYF. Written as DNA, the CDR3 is TGCAGCGTTGGAATTCCGAATGTGTGGGACAGACTATATTTT.